A selection of T cell receptor beta chains follows, all from one sample in a study of T-cell reconstitution after alpha-beta-depleted transplantation in children. TCRdb processed the PCR reads anew with MiXCR; each CDR3 protein has one entry. Among about 300,000 distinct CDR3 sequences, about 7.3% were seen once, and the ten largest hold 9.1%. Here the sequenced sample was peripheral blood, taken 360 days after TCRalphabeta/CD19-depleted stem cell transplant. These receptors were collected from a female patient aged 2 to 10 who had a stem cell transplant for Fanconi anemia, so the T cells may come from the graft donor. The CDR3 runs from the conserved cysteine through the conserved F or W. D genes are given only for firm matches. Size tells how often a clone was seen (once, few, many) or the class of an expanded clone, and some rows leave it out.

v_gene: TRBV6-2/TRBV6-3; j_gene: TRBJ2-5; abundance: few; d_gene: TRBD2; CDR3nt: TGTGCCAGCAGTTATCGGTCTAGCGGGGACCGGGAGACCCAGTACTTC; CDR3aa: CASSYRSSGDRETQYF
v_gene: TRBV5-5; j_gene: TRBJ2-7; abundance: many; d_gene: -; CDR3nt: TGTGCCAGCAGCCGGACTGTCGGGGACGAGCAGTACTTC; CDR3aa: CASSRTVGDEQYF
v_gene: TRBV29-1; j_gene: TRBJ1-1; abundance: many; d_gene: -; CDR3nt: TGCAGCGTTCCGGGCCCGACTGAAGCTTTCTTT; CDR3aa: CSVPGPTEAFF
v_gene: TRBV5-1; j_gene: TRBJ2-7; abundance: many; d_gene: -; CDR3nt: TGCGCCACCCGGGACCGCTTTAGCTCCTACGAGCAGTACTTC; CDR3aa: CATRDRFSSYEQYF
v_gene: TRBV14; j_gene: TRBJ2-3; abundance: few; d_gene: -; CDR3nt: TGTGCCAGCAGCCATTGGCAGGGGCTCACAGATACGCAGTATTTT; CDR3aa: CASSHWQGLTDTQYF
v_gene: TRBV12-5; j_gene: TRBJ1-1; abundance: many; d_gene: TRBD1; CDR3nt: TGTGCTAGTGGTTTGGTACAGGGACAGGGAATGAACACTGAAGCTTTCTTT; CDR3aa: CASGLVQGQGMNTEAFF
v_gene: TRBV24-1; j_gene: TRBJ2-1; abundance: many; d_gene: TRBD1; CDR3nt: TGTGCCACCAGTGACCCCGGACAGGCTGGGGGCTACAATGAGCAGTTCTTC; CDR3aa: CATSDPGQAGGYNEQFF
v_gene: TRBV15; j_gene: TRBJ2-3; abundance: many; d_gene: -; CDR3nt: TGTGCCACCAGCGGATGGCGCACAGATACGCAGTATTTT; CDR3aa: CATSGWRTDTQYF
v_gene: TRBV20-1; j_gene: TRBJ2-2; abundance: -; d_gene: TRBD1; CDR3nt: TGCAGTGCTAGAGATCGGGGACAGGGGCTAAGGGAGCTGTTTTTT; CDR3aa: CSARDRGQGLRELFF
v_gene: TRBV4-2; j_gene: TRBJ1-2; abundance: many; d_gene: -; CDR3nt: TGTGCCAGCAGCCAAAGGGGGGGAGAATATGGCTACACCTTC; CDR3aa: CASSQRGGEYGYTF
v_gene: TRBV5-1; j_gene: TRBJ2-1; abundance: -; d_gene: -; CDR3nt: TGCGCCAGCAGTAAGGTGGAAGGCTCCTACAATGAGCAGTTCTTC; CDR3aa: CASSKVEGSYNEQFF
v_gene: TRBV7-7; j_gene: TRBJ2-5; abundance: -; d_gene: TRBD2; CDR3nt: TGTGCTAGCACGCCTCTAGCGGGGGGTAGAGAGACCCAGTACTTC; CDR3aa: CASTPLAGGRETQYF
v_gene: TRBV4-3; j_gene: TRBJ2-7; abundance: few; d_gene: TRBD1; CDR3nt: TGCGCCAGCAGCCAAGATCGGACGGGACAGGGATTTTCCTACGAGCAGTACTTC; CDR3aa: CASSQDRTGQGFSYEQYF
v_gene: TRBV30; j_gene: TRBJ2-3; abundance: -; d_gene: TRBD2; CDR3nt: TGTGCCTGGAGTGTACCTGGACTAGCCAGCAGCACAGATACGCAGTATTTT; CDR3aa: CAWSVPGLASSTDTQYF
v_gene: TRBV6-2/TRBV6-3; j_gene: TRBJ1-4; abundance: -; d_gene: -; CDR3nt: TGTGCCAGCAGTTACCGGCCCATGGGGGGTGAAGTGTTTTTT; CDR3aa: CASSYRPMGGEVFF
v_gene: TRBV6-2/TRBV6-3; j_gene: TRBJ1-5; abundance: many; d_gene: -; CDR3nt: TGTGCCACTTCACGCGGGGTTGGCCAGCCCCAGCATTTT; CDR3aa: CATSRGVGQPQHF
v_gene: TRBV20-1; j_gene: TRBJ1-4; abundance: -; d_gene: -; CDR3nt: TGCAGTGCTAGAGATCCCGGGATCGAAGAAAAACTGTTTTTT; CDR3aa: CSARDPGIEEKLFF
v_gene: TRBV7-9; j_gene: TRBJ2-7; abundance: few; d_gene: TRBD2; CDR3nt: TGTGCCAGCAGCCAGGGGACTAGCGGGTACTACGAGCAGTACTTC; CDR3aa: CASSQGTSGYYEQYF
v_gene: TRBV5-1; j_gene: TRBJ2-7; abundance: many; d_gene: -; CDR3nt: TGCGCCAGCAGCTTGGTGTCAGCGACCTTATACGAGCAGTACTTC; CDR3aa: CASSLVSATLYEQYF
v_gene: TRBV30; j_gene: TRBJ2-5; abundance: few; d_gene: -; CDR3nt: TGTGCCTGGAGTGTAATAGGAGAGACCCAGTACTTC; CDR3aa: CAWSVIGETQYF
v_gene: TRBV20-1; j_gene: TRBJ2-2; abundance: many; d_gene: -; CDR3nt: TGCAGTGCTAGTCTCACTAGGGGCACCGGGGAGCTGTTTTTT; CDR3aa: CSASLTRGTGELFF
v_gene: TRBV5-6; j_gene: TRBJ2-1; abundance: many; d_gene: -; CDR3nt: TGTGCCAGCAGCCTCCGGGGCGGAGCTTACAATGAGCAGTTCTTC; CDR3aa: CASSLRGGAYNEQFF
v_gene: TRBV7-2; j_gene: TRBJ2-3; abundance: many; d_gene: -; CDR3nt: TGTGCCAGCAGCTTAGTCGGGGTAAAGACAGATACGCAGTATTTT; CDR3aa: CASSLVGVKTDTQYF
v_gene: TRBV12-5; j_gene: TRBJ2-7; abundance: many; d_gene: -; CDR3nt: TGTGCTAGTGGTCGGATGACAGTTTCCTACGAGCAGTACTTC; CDR3aa: CASGRMTVSYEQYF
v_gene: TRBV20-1; j_gene: TRBJ1-1; abundance: many; d_gene: -; CDR3nt: TGCAGTGCTATAACCCTACCTGAAGCTTTCTTT; CDR3aa: CSAITLPEAFF
v_gene: TRBV5-1; j_gene: TRBJ2-5; abundance: many; d_gene: -; CDR3nt: TGCGCCAGCAGCAGATCCGAGACCCAGTACTTC; CDR3aa: CASSRSETQYF
v_gene: TRBV7-8; j_gene: TRBJ2-5; abundance: few; d_gene: -; CDR3nt: TGTGCCAGCAGCTCCGGCCAGGCCCTTGGGGAGGAGACCCAGTACTTC; CDR3aa: CASSSGQALGEETQYF
v_gene: TRBV5-1; j_gene: TRBJ2-3; abundance: many; d_gene: -; CDR3nt: TGCGCCAGCAGCTTGGCCGAATACACAGATACGCAGTATTTT; CDR3aa: CASSLAEYTDTQYF
v_gene: TRBV10-3; j_gene: TRBJ1-4; abundance: few; d_gene: -; CDR3nt: TGTGCCATCAGTGAGGGGGGGGCTTCCTTTGTCGGAAAACTGTTTTTT; CDR3aa: CAISEGGASFVGKLFF
v_gene: TRBV28; j_gene: TRBJ2-2; abundance: many; d_gene: TRBD1; CDR3nt: TGTGCCAGCAGCGGAGCGACAGGGGGGATCGGGGAGCTGTTTTTT; CDR3aa: CASSGATGGIGELFF
v_gene: TRBV20-1; j_gene: TRBJ2-3; abundance: many; d_gene: TRBD2; CDR3nt: TGCAGTGCCGGGAACCCGGCTAGCGGGGGCACAGATACGCAGTATTTT; CDR3aa: CSAGNPASGGTDTQYF
v_gene: TRBV20-1; j_gene: TRBJ2-1; abundance: many; d_gene: TRBD2; CDR3nt: TGCAGTGCTCAGCGGGAAATCCACAATGAGCAGTTCTTC; CDR3aa: CSAQREIHNEQFF
v_gene: TRBV5-6; j_gene: TRBJ1-1; abundance: few; d_gene: TRBD1; CDR3nt: TGTGCCAGCAGCTTAGTCCGGACAGGGGGCCATAGCACTGAAGCTTTCTTT; CDR3aa: CASSLVRTGGHSTEAFF
v_gene: TRBV24-1; j_gene: TRBJ2-3; abundance: -; d_gene: TRBD2; CDR3nt: TGTGCCACCAGTGATCGGACTAGCGGGGTCACAGATACGCAGTATTTT; CDR3aa: CATSDRTSGVTDTQYF
v_gene: TRBV7-2; j_gene: TRBJ2-1; abundance: many; d_gene: TRBD2; CDR3nt: TGTGCCAGCAGCTTATTGGGGGGGAACAACAATGAGCAGTTCTTC; CDR3aa: CASSLLGGNNNEQFF
v_gene: TRBV5-1; j_gene: TRBJ2-1; abundance: many; d_gene: TRBD1; CDR3nt: TGCGCCAGCAGCCTCGTAGCGGGACAGGGGGAGCAGTTCTTC; CDR3aa: CASSLVAGQGEQFF
v_gene: TRBV2; j_gene: TRBJ1-2; abundance: -; d_gene: -; CDR3nt: TGTGCCAGCAGTGAAGGGGAAGGACTCTTCCCCGAGAACTATGGCTACACCTTC; CDR3aa: CASSEGEGLFPENYGYTF
v_gene: TRBV15; j_gene: TRBJ2-1; abundance: many; d_gene: TRBD2; CDR3nt: TGTGCCACCAGGCAGGGAGGACTGGGACTAGCGACTGAGCAGTTCTTC; CDR3aa: CATRQGGLGLATEQFF
v_gene: TRBV7-6; j_gene: TRBJ1-1; abundance: many; d_gene: -; CDR3nt: TGTGCCAGCAGCTTAGCGGACGGGACTGAAGCTTTCTTT; CDR3aa: CASSLADGTEAFF
v_gene: TRBV12-3/TRBV12-4; j_gene: TRBJ1-1; abundance: many; d_gene: -; CDR3nt: TGTGCCAGCAGTTTCGGTGGGGGCGGATACACTGAAGCTTTCTTT; CDR3aa: CASSFGGGGYTEAFF
v_gene: TRBV5-1; j_gene: TRBJ1-2; abundance: few; d_gene: -; CDR3nt: TGCGCCAGCAGCTTGGCCGTCAGGGTGGATGGCTACACCTTC; CDR3aa: CASSLAVRVDGYTF
v_gene: TRBV6-1; j_gene: TRBJ1-1; abundance: many; d_gene: -; CDR3nt: TGTGCCAGCAGACCGGACGGAGGGACTGAAGCTTTCTTT; CDR3aa: CASRPDGGTEAFF
v_gene: TRBV4-2; j_gene: TRBJ1-4; abundance: few; d_gene: -; CDR3nt: TGTGCCAGCAGCCAAGCCTCTGGGACACCTAATGAAAAACTGTTTTTT; CDR3aa: CASSQASGTPNEKLFF
v_gene: TRBV7-9; j_gene: TRBJ1-1; abundance: -; d_gene: -; CDR3nt: TGTGCCAGCAGCTTATTCAGGGGACCCCCTGAAGCTTTCTTT; CDR3aa: CASSLFRGPPEAFF
v_gene: TRBV13; j_gene: TRBJ2-4; abundance: many; d_gene: -; CDR3nt: TGTGCCAGCAGCTTAGGGACACATGTGGTAGCCAAAAACATTCAGTACTTC; CDR3aa: CASSLGTHVVAKNIQYF
v_gene: TRBV25-1; j_gene: TRBJ2-7; abundance: -; d_gene: -; CDR3nt: TGTGCCAGCAGTGAATACTCAGAGGCGTCCTACGAGCAGTACTTC; CDR3aa: CASSEYSEASYEQYF
v_gene: TRBV7-3; j_gene: TRBJ2-3; abundance: -; d_gene: -; CDR3nt: TGTGCCAGCAGCTTTTTAGCCGGGGAGGTGGATACGCAGTATTTT; CDR3aa: CASSFLAGEVDTQYF
v_gene: TRBV10-2; j_gene: TRBJ2-3; abundance: -; d_gene: -; CDR3nt: TGCGCCAGTCGGGGGGCCGGCACAGATACGCAGTATTTT; CDR3aa: CASRGAGTDTQYF
v_gene: TRBV6-6; j_gene: TRBJ1-5; abundance: -; d_gene: -; CDR3nt: TGTGCCAGCAGTCGTAATGGACAGCCCCAGCATTTT; CDR3aa: CASSRNGQPQHF
v_gene: TRBV5-1; j_gene: TRBJ1-4; abundance: many; d_gene: -; CDR3nt: TGCGCCAGCAGCTTGGTCACCCCTAATGAAAAACTGTTTTTT; CDR3aa: CASSLVTPNEKLFF
v_gene: TRBV5-1; j_gene: TRBJ2-1; abundance: many; d_gene: TRBD2; CDR3nt: TGCGCCAGCAGCTCTTCCTTAGCGGGAGCCCCAAGCAATGAGCAGTTCTTC; CDR3aa: CASSSSLAGAPSNEQFF
v_gene: TRBV2; j_gene: TRBJ2-1; abundance: many; d_gene: TRBD2; CDR3nt: TGTGCCAGCAGTCCCCCTAGCGGGGTGGTCAATGAGCAGTTCTTC; CDR3aa: CASSPPSGVVNEQFF
v_gene: TRBV29-1; j_gene: TRBJ1-4; abundance: few; d_gene: -; CDR3nt: TGCAGCGTTGGAGGCAGGGCTGCAACTAATGAAAAACTGTTTTTT; CDR3aa: CSVGGRAATNEKLFF
v_gene: TRBV7-7; j_gene: TRBJ2-2; abundance: many; d_gene: -; CDR3nt: TGTGCCAGCAACAAAGGAGGGCCTGGGACCGGGGAGCTGTTTTTT; CDR3aa: CASNKGGPGTGELFF
v_gene: TRBV29-1; j_gene: TRBJ2-1; abundance: many; d_gene: TRBD1; CDR3nt: TGCAGCGTACAGCCCGGACAGGGGTCCTACAATGAGCAGTTCTTC; CDR3aa: CSVQPGQGSYNEQFF
v_gene: TRBV7-9; j_gene: TRBJ2-6; abundance: -; d_gene: -; CDR3nt: TGTGCCAGCAGCTTAATCGAGCGCCCGGTCGTCCTGACTTTC; CDR3aa: CASSLIERPVVLTF
v_gene: TRBV24-1; j_gene: TRBJ2-1; abundance: many; d_gene: -; CDR3nt: TGTGCCACCAGTGAATACAATGAGCAGTTCTTC; CDR3aa: CATSEYNEQFF